This TCR beta chain was obtained from a study of CD8+ T cells in alopecia areata. CDR1 is SGHRS, CDR2 YFSETQ, per germline. The trim removed 2 bases at V and 2 bases at J, leaving 0 bases unmatched. The CDR3 is 14 residues long. The treatment was: oral pan-JAK inhibitor, 5-10 mg twice daily. Sequencing used cDNA as its template, made by extracting RNA and reverse transcribing it. Clones were sequenced by immunoSEQ multiplex PCR, and TCRdb holds only the in-frame ones, with some missing. The table shows 150,000 to 200,000 clones, with roughly 60% occurring only once. Sample: CD4+ T cells sorted from blood, taken at week 24, from a patient treated with tofacitinib. This clonotype originated in a human donor with alopecia areata. V is TRBV5-1 and J is TRBJ2-7, with TRBD2 identical over 11 bases. This chain's CDR3 is CASSFSGGAYEQYF. In nucleotides, the CDR3 is TGCGCCAGCAGCTTTAGCGGGGGGGCCTACGAGCAGTACTTC.